This T cell receptor (beta chain) is from a study of blood T cell repertoires in COVID-19. Germline loops: CDR1 SGHVS, CDR2 FNYEAQ. Trimming removed 4 bases at V and 0 bases at J, with 15 bases between. This CDR3 comprises 16 residues. A single count supports this clone. Assay used: immunoSEQ multiplex PCR; TCRdb lists only in-frame clones, some missing. The sample lists around 100,000 clones; roughly 79% were seen once. The sequencing sample was made of peripheral blood. The origin of this receptor is a woman aged 70 to 79 with acute or convalescent COVID-19. This chain links TRBV7-6 with TRBJ2-5; a weak D match, TRBD1 (5 bases). DNA for the CDR3: TGTGCCAGCAGCTACGGGCCTCAGGGATACCAAGAGACCCAGTACTTC. This translates into CASSYGPQGYQETQYF.